This TCR beta chain was recorded in a study of T cell changes during pregnancy in multiple sclerosis. The V segment lost 5 bases and the J segment 7 bases; nucleotides outside the gene matches: 7. The CDR3 extends over 16 amino acids. CDR1 and CDR2 from the germline V gene are MNHEY and SMNVEV (reference sequence). Libraries were prepared by immunoSEQ multiplex PCR; TCRdb keeps only in-frame clonotypes and omits some of them. The table has around 21,000 clones, around 89% seen once. This specimen consisted of CD8+ T cells from peripheral blood mononuclear cells, obtained in the first trimester of pregnancy. This sequence was found in a female donor with multiple sclerosis, enrolled in a pregnancy study. V and J are TRBV27 and TRBJ2-1; 14 bases match TRBD2. CDR3 in DNA: TGTGCCAGCAGTCCAATCGGGACTAGCGGGAGAAATGAGCAGTTCTTC. Its translation is CASSPIGTSGRNEQFF.